Described below is a single T cell receptor beta chain sequence and its context. This CDR3 comprises 17 residues. Germline trimming cut 3 bases from V and 6 bases from J; bases unmatched to any gene: 15. Germline CDR1 reads MNHNS; CDR2 reads SASEGT. Original methodology: Estimation of nucleated cell counts was performed using reference gene primer amplification. TCRdb's copy holds only in-frame clones and misses some; the assay was immunoSEQ multiplex PCR. The V and J calls and clone size were taken over from that table, and D and trimming were inferred from the DNA. This repertoire shows under 250,000 clones, around 82% found once; its top ten account for 7.2%. This sample stems from a study of blood T cell repertoires in COVID-19. Looking at the study overall: COVID-19 samples, acute and convalescent, were from the United States, Italy and Spain. From T cells, B-cell-depleted T cells, or PBMCs came the material, which was cDNA or gDNA.

The V call is TRBV6-1, the J call TRBJ1-2; TRBD1 aligns across 8 bases. Sequencing was carried out using peripheral blood. The clonotype comes from a woman in her seventies with acute or convalescent COVID-19. The CDR3 spells CASSDWGRDRSWDGYTF. CDR3 sequence (DNA): TGTGCCAGCAGTGATTGGGGGCGGGACAGGTCTTGGGATGGCTACACCTTC.